These T cell receptor beta chains were read from a single sample in a study of blood T cell repertoires in COVID-19. The table came from immunoSEQ multiplex PCR; TCRdb's copy has only in-frame clones and leaves some out. Among roughly 140,000 clones listed, around 89% were seen once. The sample comprised peripheral blood. These receptors were taken from an older woman with active COVID-19. Both conserved end residues are part of each CDR3. Each record gives: D gene, clone size, J gene, V gene, CDR3 DNA, CDR3 protein. The D gene is left open where the match is weak. A clone size is listed for some rows: how often the clone was seen (once, few, many), or a class if it is expanded.

D: TRBD1; size: NA; J: TRBJ2-7; V: TRBV4-3; DNA: TGCGCCAGCAGCCAAGATAGGGGACAGAGCTACGAGCAGTACTTC; CDR3: CASSQDRGQSYEQYF
D: NA; size: NA; J: TRBJ2-1; V: TRBV7-3; DNA: TGTGCCAGCAGTGGGGGCAGTGAGCAGTTCTTC; CDR3: CASSGGSEQFF
D: TRBD1; size: NA; J: TRBJ2-7; V: TRBV11-3; DNA: TGTGCCAGCAGCCCCGGACAGGGGGAATCTTCCTACGAGCAGTACTTC; CDR3: CASSPGQGESSYEQYF
D: NA; size: few; J: TRBJ2-1; V: TRBV4-2; DNA: TGTGCCAGCAGCCTTTCAGGAGGACTAAACTACAATGAGCAGTTCTTC; CDR3: CASSLSGGLNYNEQFF
D: TRBD1; size: NA; J: TRBJ1-6; V: TRBV19; DNA: TGTGCCAGTAGTATCCGCGGGACAGGGAATTCACCCCTCCACTTT; CDR3: CASSIRGTGNSPLHF
D: TRBD1; size: NA; J: TRBJ2-2; V: TRBV6-6; DNA: TGTGCCAGCTCAGCCCCAGGGGGCGCGAACACCGGGGAGCTGTTTTTT; CDR3: CASSAPGGANTGELFF
D: NA; size: NA; J: TRBJ2-5; V: TRBV1; DNA: TGCACCAGCACCGTTGGGACTAGCGGGAGTATAAACCAAGAGACCCAGTACTTC; CDR3: CTSTVGTSGSINQETQYF
D: NA; size: NA; J: TRBJ2-3; V: TRBV18; DNA: TGTGCCAGCTCACCTTTTAGCGGCACAGATACGCAGTATTTT; CDR3: CASSPFSGTDTQYF
D: NA; size: NA; J: TRBJ2-6; V: TRBV11-1; DNA: TGTGCCAGCAGATTTCAGGGTCCTGGGGCCAACGTCCTGACTTTC; CDR3: CASRFQGPGANVLTF
D: TRBD2; size: NA; J: TRBJ2-3; V: TRBV4-3; DNA: TGCGCCAGCAGCCCCACCGCCGCGGGAGGGCCGGTATCGCAGTATTTT; CDR3: CASSPTAAGGPVSQYF
D: TRBD2; size: NA; J: TRBJ2-1; V: TRBV4-3; DNA: TGCGCCAGCAGCCAGGGCGTAGCGGGAGTGTCCTACAATGAGCAGTTCTTC; CDR3: CASSQGVAGVSYNEQFF
D: NA; size: once; J: TRBJ2-3; V: TRBV11-2; DNA: TGTGCCAGCAGCCTAAGACAGAGCACAGATACGCAGTATTTT; CDR3: CASSLRQSTDTQYF
D: TRBD2; size: NA; J: TRBJ2-4; V: TRBV28; DNA: TGTGCCAGCAGTTTACCTTTTAGCGGGAGTACTTACAAAAACATTCAGTACTTC; CDR3: CASSLPFSGSTYKNIQYF
D: TRBD2; size: NA; J: TRBJ2-5; V: TRBV2; DNA: TGTGCCAGCAGCACTAGCGGGACCCGAACAGAGACCCAGTACTTC; CDR3: CASSTSGTRTETQYF
D: NA; size: NA; J: TRBJ2-7; V: TRBV6-2/TRBV6-3; DNA: TGTGCCAGCAGTTACTCCCTCAGGTTAGCCTACGAGCAGTACTTC; CDR3: CASSYSLRLAYEQYF
D: NA; size: NA; J: TRBJ2-5; V: TRBV29-1; DNA: TGCAGCGTTGAAGACCTAAAGACAGCAACGGGTGAGACCCAGTACTTC; CDR3: CSVEDLKTATGETQYF
D: TRBD1; size: NA; J: TRBJ2-2; V: TRBV19; DNA: TGTGCCAGTTCCAGGGGGCCGGTCGGGGAGCTGTTTTTT; CDR3: CASSRGPVGELFF
D: NA; size: NA; J: TRBJ2-4; V: TRBV19; DNA: TGTGCCAGTAGATCCCCTTCGGGGAACATTCAGTACTTC; CDR3: CASRSPSGNIQYF
D: TRBD2; size: NA; J: TRBJ2-7; V: TRBV4-3; DNA: TGCGCCAGCAGCCCTTGGTGGACTAGCGGGGACCTATACGAGCAGTACTTC; CDR3: CASSPWWTSGDLYEQYF
D: TRBD1; size: NA; J: TRBJ2-1; V: TRBV7-2; DNA: TGTGCCAGCAGCGTGGACAGGTTACAATCCAATGAGCAGTTCTTC; CDR3: CASSVDRLQSNEQFF
D: TRBD2; size: NA; J: TRBJ2-3; V: TRBV20-1; DNA: TGCAGTGCTAGTGATCGGGAGGAAAGCACAGATACGCAGTATTTT; CDR3: CSASDREESTDTQYF
D: NA; size: NA; J: TRBJ2-2; V: TRBV2; DNA: TGTGCCAGCAGTCCACAGGGCCCGAGCACCGGGGAGCTGTTTTTT; CDR3: CASSPQGPSTGELFF
D: TRBD2; size: NA; J: TRBJ2-5; V: TRBV7-2; DNA: TGTGCCAGCAGCTTAGCTCTAGCGGGGATAGGGGAGACCCAGTACTTC; CDR3: CASSLALAGIGETQYF
D: NA; size: NA; J: TRBJ1-6; V: TRBV7-2; DNA: TGTGCCAGCAGCTGGCGGTACCTCCGGGGTTCACCCCTCCACTTT; CDR3: CASSWRYLRGSPLHF
D: NA; size: NA; J: TRBJ2-1; V: TRBV6-2/TRBV6-3; DNA: TGTGCCAGCAGTTACTACAGCGGCCCCCCTTACAATGAGCAGTTCTTC; CDR3: CASSYYSGPPYNEQFF
D: TRBD2; size: NA; J: TRBJ2-1; V: TRBV6-5; DNA: TGTGCCAGCAGTTGGCCCGGGGGGAATGAGCAGTTCTTC; CDR3: CASSWPGGNEQFF
D: NA; size: NA; J: TRBJ1-2; V: TRBV29-1; DNA: TGCAGCGCCGACAGGACCTATGGCTACACCTTC; CDR3: CSADRTYGYTF
D: TRBD2; size: NA; J: TRBJ2-1; V: TRBV2; DNA: TGTGCCAGCACACGAGCTGTAGGTATACTAGCGGGGTTGGGTGAGCAGTTCTTC; CDR3: CASTRAVGILAGLGEQFF
D: TRBD2; size: NA; J: TRBJ2-7; V: TRBV5-1; DNA: TGCGCCAGCAGCTTGGGGGGAGGGTCGGACGAGCAGTACTTC; CDR3: CASSLGGGSDEQYF
D: NA; size: NA; J: TRBJ2-2; V: TRBV6-5; DNA: TGTGCCAGCCACCCCCTAAACGTCGGGGAGCTGTTTTTT; CDR3: CASHPLNVGELFF
D: TRBD2; size: NA; J: TRBJ2-5; V: TRBV18; DNA: TGTGCCAGCTCACTTTTAGCGGGTCCCGGCCAAGAGACCCAGTACTTC; CDR3: CASSLLAGPGQETQYF
D: NA; size: NA; J: TRBJ2-1; V: TRBV11-2; DNA: TGTGCCAGCAGCCAAACCCGGGGTGAGCAGTTCTTC; CDR3: CASSQTRGEQFF
D: NA; size: NA; J: TRBJ2-7; V: TRBV18; DNA: TGTGCCAGCTCACGGGACACAGGGATAGCCGACGAGCAGTACTTC; CDR3: CASSRDTGIADEQYF
D: NA; size: NA; J: TRBJ1-5; V: TRBV7-8; DNA: TGTGCCAGCAGCTTAGTGCAGAATCAGCCCCAGCATTTT; CDR3: CASSLVQNQPQHF
D: TRBD2; size: NA; J: TRBJ2-1; V: TRBV9; DNA: TGTGCCAGCAGCGCCCGGGACTACATTTCAAATGAGCAGTTCTTC; CDR3: CASSARDYISNEQFF
D: NA; size: NA; J: TRBJ2-7; V: TRBV9; DNA: TGTGCCAGCAGCGTAGGAAGTGGGAGGCCCTACGAGCAGTACTTC; CDR3: CASSVGSGRPYEQYF
D: TRBD2; size: NA; J: TRBJ2-1; V: TRBV2; DNA: TGTGCCAGCAGTGTCAGCGGGAAGATCTTCAATGAGCAGTTCTTC; CDR3: CASSVSGKIFNEQFF
D: TRBD1; size: few; J: TRBJ1-5; V: TRBV18; DNA: TGTGCCAGCTCACCAGCGCGGGACAGGGTTGAGCCCCAGCATTTT; CDR3: CASSPARDRVEPQHF
D: NA; size: NA; J: TRBJ2-7; V: TRBV5-4; DNA: TGTGCCAGCAGCTTGGTGGGAGAACCCCCCTACGAGCAGTACTTC; CDR3: CASSLVGEPPYEQYF
D: TRBD2; size: NA; J: TRBJ2-4; V: TRBV7-8; DNA: TGTGCCAGCAGCTTATTGGGACAGCTAGGACTAGCGGGAGCCATTCAGTACTTC; CDR3: CASSLLGQLGLAGAIQYF
D: NA; size: once; J: TRBJ2-5; V: TRBV2; DNA: TGTGCCAGCCTTCTAGCGTTAATAGCCCCCCCCAAGACCCAGTACTTC; CDR3: CASLLALIAPPKTQYF
D: NA; size: NA; J: TRBJ1-4; V: TRBV6-4; DNA: TGTGCCAGCAGGGCGGGGTTAGATGAAAAACTGTTTTTT; CDR3: CASRAGLDEKLFF
D: NA; size: NA; J: TRBJ2-6; V: TRBV7-2; DNA: TGTGCCAGCAGCTTAGCTGGGGGCGGCTCTGGGGCCAACGTCCTGACTTTC; CDR3: CASSLAGGGSGANVLTF
D: TRBD1; size: NA; J: TRBJ1-1; V: TRBV5-1; DNA: TGCGCCAGCAGCTTACAGGGGGCACGTTACACTGAAGCTTTCTTT; CDR3: CASSLQGARYTEAFF
D: TRBD1; size: NA; J: TRBJ1-3; V: TRBV7-2; DNA: TGTGCCAGCAGCTCCCACGGGACAGGGTCTGGAAACACCATATATTTT; CDR3: CASSSHGTGSGNTIYF
D: TRBD2; size: NA; J: TRBJ2-2; V: TRBV10-2; DNA: TGCGCCAGCAGTGCCATGATCGGGGGGGCCGGGGAGCTGTTTTTT; CDR3: CASSAMIGGAGELFF
D: NA; size: once; J: TRBJ1-3; V: TRBV12-2; DNA: TGTGCAAGTCGCTTAGCGCGTGGAGGGGTTGGAAACACCATATATTTT; CDR3: CASRLARGGVGNTIYF